The T cell receptor (beta chain) under discussion was sequenced for a study of Graves' ophthalmopathy and Graves' hyperthyroidism. Findings and limits, study-wide: Separation of ophthalmopathy from stable hyperthyroidism was achieved by a 13-signature model, at approximately 87% sensitivity and approximately 84% specificity. Blood samples also showed most expanded thyroid clonotypes exceeding 0.001 frequency.

Trimming cost V 6 bases and J 3 bases; bases outside gene matches: 7. The germline V gene has CDR1 DFQATT and CDR2 SNEGSKA (reference sequence). The CDR3 is 14 amino acids. This clonotype was counted between two and nine times. Its antigen remains unknown. Amplification of TCR beta CDR3 regions used RNA transcripts. First-round RT-PCR used HTBI primers; second-round multiplex PCR followed. TCRdb called the multiplex PCR reads again in MiXCR, with one record for every CDR3 protein. Among 52,000 or so distinct CDR3 sequences listed, less than 55% were seen once. This rearrangement joins TRBV20-1 to TRBJ2-1; 8 bases align to TRBD1. Sequences were obtained from peripheral blood. This receptor was identified in an adult woman with Graves' ophthalmopathy. The CDR3 loop is CSAHLGQDYNEQFF. CDR3 DNA sequence: TGCAGTGCCCACTTGGGACAGGACTACAATGAGCAGTTCTTC.